Each of the 17 T cell receptor beta chains below was sequenced from the same sample in a study of molecular identifiers for immune sequencing clone quantification. Via MiXCR, TCRdb re-called the PCR reads, giving one row per CDR3 protein. The sample comprises 12,000 or so distinct CDR3 sequences, about 18% of which are singletons, and 1.4% to 1.5% rests with the top ten. The sample was naive CD8+ T cells from blood, with Jurkat cell RNA spiked in. Subset specified: FACS-sorted CD8+CD4-CCR7+CD45RA+ naive T cells. These receptors were collected from a human donor in good health. Some libraries in this study had Jurkat cell RNA spiked in.

Concerning this clonotype: A single base separates this from a much larger clone, so it may be a read error. The gene calls are TRBV28 and TRBJ2-6, with a possible D match to TRBD1 (5 bases). Germline loops: CDR1 MDHEN, CDR2 SYDVKM. This CDR3 is built from 17 residues. CDR3 DNA: TGTGCCAGCAGCCCTGCGGCTGGGGCTTATGGGGCCAACGTCCAGACTTTC. This gives the protein CASSPAAGAYGANVQTF.

Concerning this clonotype: This may be a read error: a much more frequent sequence differs by one nucleotide. The rearrangement joins TRBV20-1 to TRBJ2-1, with a tentative D call TRBD2 (5 bases). CDR3 size: 16 residues. The germline gives CDR1 DFQATT, CDR2 SNEGSKA (reference sequence). V gave up 1 base and J gave up 4 bases, with 17 bases separating them. CDR3 amino acids: CSARVPGGSLYNEQFF. The CDR3 nucleotides are TGCAGTGCTAGAGTTCCAGGTGGGAGTTTATACAATGAGCAGTTCTTC.

Ten or more counts support this clonotype. This chain joins TRBV27 and TRBJ2-7; perhaps TRBD2 as D (6 bases). CDR3 length: 14 amino acids. V was clipped by 4 bases and J by 0 bases, with 10 bases between them. The germline CDR1 and CDR2 sequences are MNHEY and SMNVEV (reference sequence). CDR3 nucleotides: TGTGCCAGCAGTTCGTTCGGGGGCTCCTACGAGCAGTACTTC. This translates into CASSSFGGSYEQYF.

This clonotype is classed as medium-sized. The V gene is TRBV29-1, the J gene TRBJ2-7; TRBD1 matches at 9 bases. Germline trimming cut 7 bases from V and 5 bases from J; bases unmatched to any gene: 9. The CDR3 consists of 13 residues. Germline V gene sequence: CDR1 SQVTM, CDR2 ANQGSEA. CDR3 nucleotides: TGCAGCGCTACAGGGGGCCCGTCCAACGAGCAGTACTTC. This encodes CSATGGPSNEQYF.

This clonotype was seen ten or more times. This chain connects TRBV27 to TRBJ2-7; 9 bases line up with TRBD2. The germline gives CDR1 MNHEY, CDR2 SMNVEV (reference sequence). The CDR3 has 15 residues. V lost 3 bases, J lost 2 bases, and 5 bases stayed unmatched. CDR3 protein: CASSLYGGRAYEQYF. CDR3 in DNA: TGTGCCAGCAGTTTGTACGGCGGGAGGGCCTACGAGCAGTACTTC.

This clonotype was counted only a few times. A read error may produce the germline difference seen at one junction end. This chain links TRBV27 with TRBJ2-7; TRBD1 agrees at 9 bases. The CDR3 is made up of 14 amino acids. Germline V CDR1 and CDR2: MNHEY, SMNVEV (reference sequence). The CDR3 sequence: CVSSRTGETYEQYF. The CDR3 DNA reads TGTGTCAGCAGTCGGACAGGGGAAACCTACGAGCAGTACTTC.

This CDR3 reads CASSPSGEEGNYGYTF. The CDR3 DNA reads as TGCGCCAGCAGCCCCAGTGGGGAAGAAGGTAACTATGGCTACACCTTC. V and J are TRBV5-1 and TRBJ1-2; no clear D. This CDR3 is 16 amino acids long. Deletions cut 4 bases from V and 1 base from J, with 17 bases between. The germline CDR1 and CDR2 sequences are SGHRS and YFSETQ.

By proportion, this clonotype is medium-sized. The gene calls are TRBV28 and TRBJ2-7, with 8 bases aligning to TRBD2. V shed 5 bases and J 7 bases; nucleotides not matched to a gene: 28. The germline CDR1 and CDR2 sequences are MDHEN and SYDVKM. The CDR3 is 20 residues long. The CDR3 nucleotides read TGTGCCAGCAGTCCACCCTCAGCAGCGGGAGAAATATTGGGGGCTGGGGAGCAGTACTTC. Residues: CASSPPSAAGEILGAGEQYF. The complete variable domain, with remaining parts taken from reference TRBV28 and TRBJ2-7, reads DVKVTQSSRYLVKRTGEKVFLECVQDMDHENMFWYRQDPGLGLRLIYFSYDVKMKEKGDIPEGYSVSREKKERFSLILESASTNQTSMYLCASSPPSAAGEILGAGEQYFGPGTRLTVT.

Judged by abundance, this clonotype is medium-sized. The J gene is TRBJ2-7, the V gene TRBV4-1; 7 bases line up with TRBD2. Trimming took 1 base from V and 4 from J; bases not matched to a gene: 10. The CDR3 sequence is 16 residues long. Germline V CDR1 and CDR2: MGHRA, YSYEKL. Here the CDR3 reads CASSQGGSGGGYEQYF. The CDR3 bases are TGCGCCAGCAGCCAAGGCGGATCCGGGGGAGGGTACGAGCAGTACTTC.

This clonotype appeared many times. The chain couples TRBV4-1 to TRBJ2-1; no reliable D call. The CDR3 loop spans 13 amino acids. Germline V gene lookup returns CDR1 MGHRA and CDR2 YSYEKL. V was trimmed by 3 bases and J by 5 bases, leaving 8 bases between them. CDR3: CASSQVFNNEQFF. The CDR3 DNA sequence: TGCGCCAGCAGCCAGGTCTTTAACAATGAGCAGTTCTTC.

This clonotype was picked up many times. The J gene is TRBJ1-4, the V gene TRBV27; 9 nucleotides align to TRBD1. CDR1 and CDR2 from the germline V gene are MNHEY and SMNVEV (reference sequence). V shed 4 bases, J shed 7 bases, and the junction held 4 bases outside the gene matches. The CDR3 contains 14 residues. CDR3 nucleotide sequence: TGTGCCAGCAGTTCCGGGACAGGGCGTGAAAAACTGTTTTTT. This codes for CASSSGTGREKLFF.

With respect to this clonotype: This could be a read error, since a much larger clone is one nucleotide away. The rearrangement joins TRBV2 to TRBJ1-1; weak D call: TRBD1 (5 bases). The V gene's germline CDR1 is SNHLY and CDR2 FYNNEI. This CDR3 comprises 12 residues. The CDR3 region is CTSSPQGLEAFF. CDR3 coding DNA: TGTACCAGCAGTCCCCAGGGACTGGAAGCTTTCTTT.

Comments on this clonotype: A read error may be the cause here, since a much bigger clone is one base away. The chain employs TRBV5-3 and TRBJ2-7, with D perhaps given as TRBD1 or TRBD2 (6 bases each). TRBV5-3 is an ORF for which the function is uncertain. There are 13 residues in the CDR3. Trimming took 10 bases from V and 7 from J, leaving 21 bases between them. The CDR3 protein is CAGSWGTGREQYF. The CDR3 nucleotides are TGTGCCGGCAGCTGGGGCACAGGGAGGGAGCAGTACTTC.

Of note for this clonotype: This may stem from a read error, because a much larger clone lies one nucleotide away. The V gene is TRBV4-2, the J gene TRBJ2-3; possible D gene TRBD2, 6 bases. Germline V gene data show CDR1 as LGHNA and CDR2 as YNFKEQ. V lost 3 bases to trimming and J lost 6 bases, with 25 bases between them. The CDR3 covers 18 residues. CDR3 protein: CASSHPAFLTGAGDTQYF. DNA of the CDR3: TGTGCCAGCAGCCACCCCGCGTTTCTAACGGGAGCTGGGGATACGCAGTATTTT.

By share, this clonotype ranks as medium-sized. The chain couples TRBV20-1 to TRBJ2-3; 13 bases align to TRBD2. From germline, CDR1 is DFQATT and CDR2 SNEGSKA (reference sequence). Trimming at V came to 3 bases and at J to 3 bases, leaving 3 bases not matched to a gene. The CDR3 runs 15 residues. This CDR3 is CSASPTSGRTDTQYF. The CDR3 DNA follows: TGCAGTGCTAGCCCGACTAGCGGGAGGACAGATACGCAGTATTTT.

This clonotype was counted ten times or more. The chain couples TRBV27 to TRBJ2-7; D possibly matches TRBD1 or TRBD2 (6 bases each). With 2 bases removed from V and 6 bases from J, the gap between germline ends came to 17 bases. CDR3 size: 15 residues. Germline V gives CDR1 MNHEY, CDR2 SMNVEV (reference sequence). The CDR3 loop reads CASSLVRGLVPEQYF. In DNA, the CDR3 is TGTGCCAGCAGTTTAGTCAGGGGACTGGTTCCCGAGCAGTACTTC.

V gene TRBV2 combines with J gene TRBJ2-7, with 13 positions matching TRBD2. This CDR3 spans 18 amino acids. With V trimmed by 4 bases and J by 3 bases, 12 bases remained unmatched. CDR1 and CDR2 from the germline V gene are SNHLY and FYNNEI. DNA for the CDR3: TGTGCCAGCAGTGCACCACCGGGACTAGCGGGACTTGACTACGAGCAGTACTTC. It is translated as CASSAPPGLAGLDYEQYF.